This TCR beta chain appears in the sequencing data of a study of blood T cell repertoires in COVID-19. Looking at the study overall: The cDNA or gDNA used as material had been derived from T cells, B-cell-depleted T cells, or PBMCs.

All enrollees were about 18 to 90 years old and from fewer than 30 US areas. Participants' reported clinical history set cohort assignment. The study counted Cohort 3 donors as recovered given two negative PCRs, clearance, or symptom resolution. Profiled with immunoSEQ multiplex PCR; TCRdb holds only in-frame clones, not every one. The sample holds about 270,000 clones, roughly 90% seen once. Germline CDR1 SGHTA, CDR2 FQGNSA. CDR3 size: 15 residues. The V and J ends lost 1 base and 2 bases respectively, with 9 bases between them. The source of this sequence is a woman between 45 and 65 years old who had recovered from COVID-19. V usage is TRBV7-2 and J usage is TRBJ2-1; weak D call: TRBD2 (6 bases). The specimen was PBMCs or T cells enriched from blood (not recorded which). CDR3 protein: CASSLVASAYNEQFF. The CDR3 DNA follows: TGTGCCAGCAGCTTAGTGGCTAGCGCCTACAATGAGCAGTTCTTC.